This T cell receptor (beta chain) derives from a study of T cell repertoires in cytomegalovirus infection. Study in general: The public TCR beta signatures pointed to both CMV infection and matching HLA type.

Via MiXCR, TCRdb re-called the reads, giving one row per CDR3 protein. The repertoire holds roughly 500,000 distinct CDR3 sequences, with around 11% as singletons. The source is a human donor in good health (CMV status not recorded). Some clones in this sample may be carry-over from other donors' samples. The sequenced material came from PBMCs.

DNA of the CDR3: TGCAGTGCTAGGGGGGTAGGGGGCGCTTCTGGCTACACCTTC. It yields the protein CSARGVGGASGYTF. The gene calls are TRBV20-1 and TRBJ1-2; the match to TRBD1 covers 7 bases. Germline V gene data show CDR1 as DFQATT and CDR2 as SNEGSKA (reference sequence). The V segment lost 3 bases and the J segment 7 bases; nucleotides outside the gene matches: 11. The CDR3 sequence is 14 residues long.